These T cell receptor beta chains were read from a single sample in a study of Graves' ophthalmopathy and Graves' hyperthyroidism. TCRdb passed the multiplex PCR reads through MiXCR, listing each CDR3 protein once. The sample records 650,000 to 900,000 distinct CDR3 sequences, 40% being singletons. Material: peripheral blood. These receptors came from an adult man with Graves' ophthalmopathy. Each CDR3 is given with its conserved first and last residue. The D gene is left open where the match is weak. Clone size appears in some rows only: once, few, many, or a class for an expanded clone.

-,-,TRBV19,TRBJ1-6,CAWNSNLHSPLHF,TGTGCCTGGAATTCTAACCTCCATTCACCCCTCCACTTT
TRBD1,-,TRBV25-1,TRBJ2-5,CASSVGTGAGETQYF,TGTGCCAGCAGTGTAGGGACAGGGGCCGGCGAGACCCAGTACTTC
-,many,TRBV7-9,TRBJ1-2,CASSLGRNPTYGYTF,TGTGCCAGCAGCTTAGGACGGAACCCCACCTATGGCTACACCTTC
-,-,TRBV20-1,TRBJ1-4,CSARGITGPNEKLFF,TGCAGTGCTAGAGGAATTACAGGGCCTAATGAAAAACTGTTTTTT
-,-,TRBV19,TRBJ2-2,CASSIESYYTGELFF,TGTGCCAGTAGTATAGAGTCGTACTACACCGGGGAGCTGTTTTTT
-,many,TRBV7-9,TRBJ2-6,CASRQRSGREPGANVLTF,TGTGCCAGCAGACAAAGGTCAGGGCGAGAGCCTGGGGCCAACGTCCTGACTTTC
-,many,TRBV19,TRBJ1-2,CASKNGHTGNYGYTF,TGTGCCAGTAAGAACGGGCACACGGGGAACTATGGCTACACCTTC
TRBD1,-,TRBV6-1,TRBJ1-1,CASSSLTGGKGTEAFF,TGTGCCAGCAGTTCCTTGACAGGGGGCAAGGGGACTGAAGCTTTCTTT
TRBD1,-,TRBV10-3,TRBJ1-4,CASSLSGQGVEKLFF,TGTGCCAGCAGTTTGTCGGGACAGGGTGTTGAAAAACTGTTTTTT
TRBD1,-,TRBV29-1,TRBJ1-6,CSAGTGGIGSPLHF,TGCAGCGCCGGGACAGGGGGTATAGGTTCACCCCTCCACTTT
TRBD2,-,TRBV29-1,TRBJ2-6,CSARLAEAYVLTF,TGCAGCGCGAGACTAGCGGAGGCCTACGTCCTGACTTTC
TRBD1,-,TRBV10-3,TRBJ1-1,CAITGQGGMEAFF,TGTGCCATCACCGGACAGGGGGGAATGGAAGCTTTCTTT
-,-,TRBV19,TRBJ2-7,CASSPRGGPYEQYF,TGTGCCAGTAGTCCCAGAGGGGGACCCTACGAGCAGTACTTC
-,few,TRBV6-5,TRBJ1-1,CASSYVQGLNTEAFF,TGTGCCAGCAGTTACGTACAGGGTCTGAACACTGAAGCTTTCTTT
-,many,TRBV7-2,TRBJ2-5,CASSPLSSWLETQYF,TGTGCCAGCAGCCCCCTGAGTAGTTGGCTGGAGACCCAGTACTTC
-,-,TRBV29-1,TRBJ2-5,CSVGLGPNQQETQYF,TGCAGCGTTGGCTTAGGGCCTAATCAGCAAGAGACCCAGTACTTC
-,many,TRBV7-7,TRBJ2-2,CASSLGSTRELFF,TGTGCTAGCAGCTTAGGGTCGACACGGGAGCTGTTTTTT
-,-,TRBV7-2,TRBJ1-6,CAGSSRGVSNSPLHF,TGTGCCGGCAGCTCCCGGGGGGTTAGCAATTCACCCCTCCACTTT
-,few,TRBV6-5,TRBJ2-7,CASSYSTAAAGEQYF,TGTGCCAGCAGTTATAGTACGGCCGCGGCTGGGGAGCAGTACTTC
-,few,TRBV20-1,TRBJ1-1,CSARGGGAEAFF,TGCAGTGCTAGGGGGGGCGGCGCAGAAGCTTTCTTT
-,many,TRBV7-6,TRBJ1-1,CASSLEREGLTEAFF,TGTGCCAGCAGCTTAGAGCGGGAGGGGCTCACTGAAGCTTTCTTT
-,-,TRBV11-2,TRBJ2-6,CASSLRQGSGANVLTF,TGTGCCAGCAGCTTAAGGCAGGGGTCTGGGGCCAACGTCCTGACTTTC
-,-,TRBV29-1,TRBJ2-6,CSSYGSGGANVLTF,TGCAGCAGTTACGGGTCGGGGGGGGCCAACGTCCTGACTTTC
-,few,TRBV12-3/TRBV12-4,TRBJ1-1,CASRETNTEAFF,TGTGCCAGCAGAGAGACGAACACTGAAGCTTTCTTT